These 26 T cell receptor beta chains were all obtained from the same sample, sequenced in a study of blood T cell repertoires in COVID-19. Repertoires were generated with immunoSEQ multiplex PCR, while TCRdb's copy carries only in-frame clones and drops some. This table holds around 250,000 clones, approximately 85% found once. Sequenced material: PBMCs or T cells enriched from blood (not recorded which). The receptors derive from a woman aged 45-60 years who had recovered from COVID-19.

This clone was counted a single time. The CDR3 here is CASSLAAGGTDGYTF. In DNA form, the CDR3 reads TGTGCCAGCAGCTTAGCGGCCGGGGGAACCGATGGCTACACCTTC. The chain links TRBV7-9 to TRBJ1-2, with D possibly TRBD1 on 5 matching bases. The CDR3 totals 15 residues. From germline, CDR1 is SEHNR and CDR2 FQNEAQ (reference sequence). The V end was cut by 0 bases, the J end by 6 bases, with 14 bases between.

The CDR3 spells CASSAVEVEKLFF. CDR3 nucleotide sequence: TGTGCCAGCAGTGCGGTCGAGGTTGAAAAACTGTTTTTT. This chain links TRBV2 with TRBJ1-4; D remains unclear. CDR1 is SNHLY and CDR2 is FYNNEI in the germline V gene. V lost 4 bases and J lost 7, with 10 bases in between. This CDR3 comprises 13 residues.

This clone was recorded once. The V call is TRBV5-1, the J call TRBJ1-1; no reliable D call. Germline V gene sequence: CDR1 SGHRS, CDR2 YFSETQ. The CDR3 covers 13 residues. Trimming cost V 3 bases and J 7 bases, with 13 bases left between them. CDR3 in amino acids: CASSYKLGLEAFF. Here the CDR3 DNA reads TGCGCCAGCAGCTACAAACTAGGACTTGAAGCTTTCTTT.

This chain connects TRBV11-2 to TRBJ2-7; a possible D gene is TRBD1 (5 bases). The germline V gene encodes CDR1 SGHAT and CDR2 FQNNGV. CDR3 length: 13 amino acids. Trimming cost V 2 bases and J 3 bases, with 8 bases left between them. CDR3 sequence reads: CASSLSRGYEQYF. CDR3 DNA sequence: TGTGCCAGCAGCTTAAGTAGGGGCTACGAGCAGTACTTC.

This clone was seen once. The rearrangement uses TRBV27 and TRBJ2-7, with D unclear. Germline V gene data show CDR1 as MNHEY and CDR2 as SMNVEV (reference sequence). There are 14 residues in the CDR3. V lost 3 bases to trimming and J lost 5 bases, with 14 bases between them. The CDR3 region is CASSLRYRIHEQYF. CDR3 in DNA: TGTGCCAGCAGTTTGCGGTACCGTATCCACGAGCAGTACTTC.

This clone was found many times. This chain joins TRBV5-4 and TRBJ2-1, with TRBD1 matching 10 bases. CDR3 size: 13 residues. The J segment lost 3 bases and the V segment lost 8 bases, leaving 2 bases of the junction unmatched. Per germline, CDR1 SGHNT and CDR2 YYREEE (reference sequence). DNA of the CDR3: TGTGCCAGTAGGGACAGGGGCTACAATGAGCAGTTCTTC. It specifies CASRDRGYNEQFF.

This sequence joins TRBV12-5 and TRBJ2-1, with 9 bases identical to TRBD2. The CDR3 contains 15 residues. The trim removed 1 base at V and 9 bases at J, leaving 7 bases unmatched. The germline V gene has CDR1 LGHNT and CDR2 FRNRAP. CDR3 residues: CASGLEAGGLVEQFF. The CDR3 nucleotides are TGTGCTAGTGGTTTGGAGGCGGGAGGGCTTGTTGAGCAGTTCTTC.

The V gene is TRBV19, the J gene TRBJ2-7; 7 nucleotides align to TRBD1. Germline V CDR1 and CDR2: LNHDA, SQIVND (reference sequence). The CDR3 totals 15 residues. Unmatched junction bases numbered 8, after V lost 3 bases and J lost 3 bases. In DNA, the CDR3 is TGTGCCAGTAGTATGCCCGGGACAGTGGTCTACGAGCAGTACTTC. Translating gives CASSMPGTVVYEQYF.

The chain recombines TRBV18 with TRBJ2-4; D perhaps matches TRBD1 (5 bases). Trimming pared 2 bases from V and 8 bases from J, leaving 19 bases between. In germline, CDR1 is KGHSH, CDR2 LQKENI. CDR3 length equals 16 residues. CDR3 DNA: TGTGCCAGCTCACCAGTTTTGACAGCGCGCACCTACATTCAGTACTTC. It encodes CASSPVLTARTYIQYF.

This clone appeared a single time. V usage is TRBV7-6 and J usage is TRBJ1-5, with 7 bases aligning to TRBD1. V gave up 8 bases and J gave up 7 bases; unmatched junction bases: 5. CDR1 is SGHVS and CDR2 is FNYEAQ in the germline V gene. CDR3 length: 12 amino acids. The CDR3 sequence: CASGGGSQPQHF. The CDR3 DNA is TGTGCCAGCGGAGGGGGCAGCCAGCCCCAGCATTTT.

This chain links TRBV5-4 with TRBJ1-4, with a possible D match to TRBD1 (6 bases). The CDR3 consists of 15 residues. CDR1 is SGHNT and CDR2 is YYREEE in the germline V gene (reference sequence). Trimming took off 2 bases at V and 8 bases at J, with 16 bases between the two ends. This chain's CDR3 is CASSFQGKIPEKLFF. CDR3 coding DNA: TGTGCCAGCAGCTTTCAGGGGAAAATCCCAGAAAAACTGTTTTTT.

This rearrangement joins TRBV7-9 to TRBJ1-2; D ambiguous. This CDR3 comprises 13 residues. The V gene lost 1 base and the J gene lost 7 bases, with 10 bases spanning the gap. Germline assignment: CDR1 SEHNR and CDR2 FQNEAQ (reference sequence). The CDR3 DNA reads TGTGCCAGCAGCTTAGTTGAGTTCGGTGGCTACACCTTC. Translation gives CASSLVEFGGYTF. The full variable domain, with the rest looked up from reference TRBV7-9 and TRBJ1-2, is DTGVSQNPRHKITKRGQNVTFRCDPISEHNRLYWYRQTLGQGPEFLTYFQNEAQLEKSRLLSDRFSAERPKGSFSTLEIQRTEQGDSAMYLCASSLVEFGGYTFGSGTRLTVV.

This clone has only one observation. This sequence joins TRBV7-2 and TRBJ1-1; D may be TRBD1 (5 bases). Deletions cut 5 bases from V and 0 bases from J, with 13 bases between. CDR1 and CDR2 (germline): SGHTA, FQGNSA. The CDR3 runs to 15 residues. This chain's CDR3 is CASSVDSHLNTEAFF. The CDR3 DNA reads as TGTGCCAGCAGCGTCGACAGTCATTTGAACACTGAAGCTTTCTTT.

The rearrangement uses TRBV19 and TRBJ2-7; TRBD1 is a possible D gene (6 bases). Trimming left V 1 base short and J 3 bases short, with 10 bases between. The CDR3 runs 14 residues. Germline V gives CDR1 LNHDA, CDR2 SQIVND (reference sequence). This chain's CDR3 is CASSIGDTFYEQYF. The CDR3 nucleotides read TGTGCCAGTAGTATAGGGGACACCTTCTACGAGCAGTACTTC. The whole variable domain, remainder taken from reference TRBV19 and TRBJ2-7, is DGGITQSPKYLFRKEGQNVTLSCEQNLNHDAMYWYRQDPGQGLRLIYYSQIVNDFQKGDIAEGYSVSREKKESFPLTVTSAQKNPTAFYLCASSIGDTFYEQYFGPGTRLTVT.

This clone occurred a few times. The J gene is TRBJ2-2, the V gene TRBV3-1 (or the pseudogene TRBV3-2), with D maybe TRBD1 (6 bases). This CDR3 region has 15 residues. The V and J ends lost 6 bases and 0 bases respectively, with 11 bases between them. CDR1 LGHDT and CDR2 YNNKEL come from the germline V gene (reference sequence). The CDR3 protein is CASRLQGSNTGELFF. The DNA of the CDR3 is TGTGCCAGCAGGTTACAGGGCTCGAACACCGGGGAGCTGTTTTTT.

The J gene is TRBJ1-2, the V gene TRBV18, with TRBD1 as a possible D gene (5 bases). The V end lost 3 bases, the J end lost 4 bases, and 9 bases lay between the germline ends. Germline CDR1 KGHSH, CDR2 LQKENI. CDR3 length: 13 residues. CDR3 region: CASSPGGVYGYTF. The CDR3 coding sequence is TGTGCCAGCTCACCCGGGGGGGTCTATGGCTACACCTTC.

CDR3 in DNA: TGTGCCAGCAGCTTATACCCTGGAGGGTCGGGCAATGAGCAGTTCTTC. Its translation is CASSLYPGGSGNEQFF. The chain couples TRBV7-2 to TRBJ2-1, with a tentative D call TRBD2 (6 bases). The V end was cut by 2 bases, the J end by 6 bases, with 17 bases between. In germline, CDR1 is SGHTA, CDR2 FQGNSA. The CDR3 sequence is 16 residues long.

J is TRBJ2-3 and V is TRBV12-3 or TRBV12-4; unclear D gene. Trimming cost V 6 bases and J 3 bases, with 7 bases left between them. This CDR3 spans 12 amino acids. The CDR3 is CASRTLTDTQYF. The CDR3 nucleotides are TGTGCCAGCAGAACATTGACAGATACGCAGTATTTT.

The gene calls are TRBV16 and TRBJ1-5; 8 bases match TRBD1. The CDR3 covers 17 residues. The V gene's germline CDR1 is KGHSY and CDR2 FQNENV. Trimming took 0 bases from V and 3 from J; bases not matched to a gene: 7. The CDR3 DNA sequence: TGTGCCAGCAGCCAATCGATAGGACAGGGTTACAATCAGCCCCAGCATTTT. This encodes CASSQSIGQGYNQPQHF.

About this clone: Other DNA sequences in the sample encode the same CDR3. The chain couples TRBV3-1 (or the pseudogene TRBV3-2) to TRBJ2-7, with a tentative D call TRBD2 (6 bases). Germline values: CDR1 LGHDT, CDR2 YNNKEL (reference sequence). There are 15 residues in the CDR3. Between the trimmed V and J ends, which lost 5 bases and 4 bases, there was a span of 18 bases. CDR3 protein: CASSYAGTSSYEQYF. CDR3 DNA sequence: TGTGCCAGCAGCTACGCGGGGACCTCATCGTACGAGCAGTACTTC.

This chain joins TRBV4-2 and TRBJ2-2; a possible D gene is TRBD2 (5 bases). V dropped 1 base and J dropped 1 base, with 13 bases sitting between them. The length of the CDR3 is 17 residues. CDR1 is LGHNA, CDR2 YNFKEQ, per germline. The CDR3 DNA reads TGTGCCAGCAGCCAAGGCGGGCGGTTAATGAACACCGGGGAGCTGTTTTTT. This codes for CASSQGGRLMNTGELFF.

This chain uses TRBV6-5 with TRBJ2-7, with 9 bases identical to TRBD1. V shed 7 bases and J 6 bases; nucleotides not matched to a gene: 10. Germline CDR1 is MNHEY and CDR2 is SVGAGI. The CDR3 loop spans 14 amino acids. CDR3 sequence: CASTRTGDFSEQYF. The CDR3 nucleotides read TGTGCCAGCACCCGGACAGGGGATTTTAGCGAGCAGTACTTC.

The rearrangement links TRBV3-1 (or the pseudogene TRBV3-2) to TRBJ2-1; tentative D call: TRBD2 (6 bases). Germline loops: CDR1 LGHDT, CDR2 YNNKEL (reference sequence). V was shortened by 4 bases and J by 5 bases, with 12 bases between the two germline ends. CDR3 size: 14 residues. The CDR3 DNA follows: TGTGCCAGCAGCCGGAGGGCCGGGAACAATGAGCAGTTCTTC. Amino acid sequence: CASSRRAGNNEQFF.

This clone was seen a few times. V usage is TRBV7-8 and J usage is TRBJ2-1, with TRBD2 matching over 10 bases. This CDR3 is built from 14 residues. J lost 8 bases, V lost 7 bases, and 8 bases had no gene match. The germline V gene encodes CDR1 SGHVS and CDR2 FQNEAQ. This chain's CDR3 is CASIKREGDHEQFF. The CDR3 region has the DNA TGTGCCAGCATAAAGCGGGAGGGGGACCATGAGCAGTTCTTC.

In nucleotides, the CDR3 is TGTGCCAGCAGTTTTGCCGGGACAGGAGATCAGCCCCAGCATTTT. It specifies CASSFAGTGDQPQHF. The V and J genes are TRBV28 and TRBJ1-5; 8 bases match TRBD1. The CDR3 loop spans 15 amino acids. The ends lost 3 bases at V and 5 bases at J; junction bases unmatched: 6. Germline V CDR1 and CDR2: MDHEN, SYDVKM.

This clone was observed at least ten times. The chain has TRBV10-3 and TRBJ2-5; D not resolved. V lost 4 bases and J lost 2, with 5 bases in between. The CDR3 consists of 12 residues. The germline gives CDR1 ENHRY, CDR2 SYGVKD. The CDR3 nucleotides read TGTGCCATCAGTGCAACTCAAGAGACCCAGTACTTC. Its translation: CAISATQETQYF.